A selection of T cell receptor beta chains follows, all from one sample in a study of cytomegalovirus exposure and HLA in healthy donors. This table comes from immunoSEQ multiplex PCR, and its TCRdb copy is limited to in-frame clones, with some not included. This sample has around 150,000 clones, with roughly 95% found just once. The sample taken for sequencing was PBMCs. Receptor source: a woman between 18 and 29 years old in good health and CMV-seronegative. Both conserved end residues are part of each CDR3. The D gene is left open where the match is weak. Expanded clones get a size class; other rows say once, few or many, or leave the size out.

J gene | clone size | V gene | D gene | CDR3 protein | CDR3 DNA
TRBJ2-2 | few | TRBV4-1 | - | CASSQDLTAYTGELFF | TGCGCCAGCAGCCAAGATCTTACAGCCTACACCGGGGAGCTGTTTTTT
TRBJ1-4 | - | TRBV18 | TRBD1 | CASTGQQDEKLFF | TGTGCCAGCACGGGACAGCAGGATGAAAAACTGTTTTTT
TRBJ2-1 | - | TRBV5-1 | TRBD1 | CASSFIWDRGYNEQFF | TGCGCCAGCAGCTTTATTTGGGACAGGGGTTACAATGAGCAGTTCTTC
TRBJ2-5 | once | TRBV11-2 | - | CASSPLAGLGETQYF | TGTGCCAGCAGCCCTCTGGCAGGGTTAGGGGAGACCCAGTACTTC
TRBJ1-1 | - | TRBV9 | - | CASSVGGGSSNTEAFF | TGTGCCAGCAGCGTCGGTGGAGGGTCATCGAACACTGAAGCTTTCTTT
TRBJ1-4 | - | TRBV11-2 | - | CASSTGTKNEKLFF | TGTGCCAGCAGCACCGGGACTAAGAATGAAAAACTGTTTTTT
TRBJ1-2 | - | TRBV5-6 | TRBD1 | CASSLTGESYGYTF | TGTGCCAGCAGCCTTACAGGGGAGAGCTATGGCTACACCTTC
TRBJ2-2 | - | TRBV18 | - | CASSPLYRENTGELFF | TGTGCCAGCTCACCACTCTACAGGGAAAATACCGGGGAGCTGTTTTTT
TRBJ2-5 | - | TRBV6-4 | TRBD1 | CASSDSGSDREETQYF | TGTGCCAGCAGTGACTCGGGTTCGGACAGGGAAGAGACCCAGTACTTC
TRBJ2-5 | - | TRBV2 | TRBD2 | CASSALGLAGGKTQYF | TGTGCCAGCAGTGCCCTGGGACTAGCGGGGGGTAAGACCCAGTACTTC
TRBJ2-1 | - | TRBV7-3 | - | CASSQGHQGQGEQFF | TGTGCCAGCAGCCAAGGGCATCAGGGGCAGGGTGAGCAGTTCTTC
TRBJ2-1 | - | TRBV7-2 | TRBD2 | CASSLIPSGGASEQFF | TGTGCCAGCAGCTTAATCCCTAGCGGGGGGGCCTCTGAGCAGTTCTTC
TRBJ1-1 | - | TRBV7-2 | TRBD1 | CASSSSGGWAEAFF | TGTGCCAGCAGCTCATCAGGGGGCTGGGCTGAAGCTTTCTTT
TRBJ2-2 | - | TRBV4-3 | TRBD2 | CASSRSWGGGSTGELFF | TGCGCCAGCAGCCGCAGCTGGGGCGGGGGGAGCACCGGGGAGCTGTTTTTT
TRBJ2-7 | once | TRBV2 | - | CASSARQQGYEQYF | TGTGCCAGCAGTGCAAGACAACAGGGATACGAGCAGTACTTC
TRBJ1-1 | - | TRBV5-1 | TRBD1 | CASSGGQGIRNTEAFF | TGCGCCAGCAGCGGGGGACAGGGGATAAGGAACACTGAAGCTTTCTTT
TRBJ1-2 | - | TRBV7-2 | TRBD1 | CASSLAGTGGGYTF | TGTGCCAGCAGCTTAGCGGGGACAGGGGGCGGCTACACCTTC
TRBJ1-6 | - | TRBV4-2 | TRBD1 | CASSQVEGQGNSPLHF | TGTGCCAGCAGCCAAGTAGAGGGACAGGGAAATTCACCCCTCCACTTT
TRBJ2-2 | - | TRBV25-1 | - | CASSESVGRRDGELFF | TGTGCCAGCAGTGAATCAGTGGGCAGGAGGGACGGGGAGCTGTTTTTT
TRBJ2-4 | once | TRBV4-3 | TRBD2 | CASSQHRGGYIQYF | TGCGCCAGCAGCCAACATCGGGGGGGGTACATTCAGTACTTC
TRBJ1-3 | - | TRBV13 | - | CASSLAGGHAGNTIYF | TGTGCCAGCAGCTTAGCGGGGGGCCACGCTGGAAACACCATATATTTT
TRBJ1-2 | once | TRBV19 | - | CASSMRGPPSNYGYTF | TGTGCCAGTAGTATGCGAGGGCCCCCTTCTAACTATGGCTACACCTTC
TRBJ2-5 | - | TRBV4-1 | TRBD2 | CASSQDWGGRGGSETQYF | TGCGCCAGCAGCCAAGACTGGGGAGGGCGGGGGGGCAGTGAGACCCAGTACTTC
TRBJ1-1 | - | TRBV9 | - | CASRSPGDTEAFF | TGTGCCAGCAGGTCCCCAGGGGACACTGAAGCTTTCTTT
TRBJ1-2 | - | TRBV7-9 | TRBD1 | CASSPGQGFYGYTF | TGTGCCAGCAGCCCGGGACAGGGGTTTTATGGCTACACCTTC
TRBJ2-1 | - | TRBV19 | - | CASRAAGQYNEQFF | TGTGCCAGTAGAGCGGCGGGACAGTACAATGAGCAGTTCTTC
TRBJ2-7 | - | TRBV4-3 | - | CASSQGSGVLYEQYF | TGCGCCAGCAGCCAAGGTTCCGGGGTCCTCTACGAGCAGTACTTC
TRBJ2-3 | - | TRBV4-1 | TRBD2 | CASSQRGEADTQYF | TGCGCCAGCAGCCAACGGGGGGAAGCAGATACGCAGTATTTT
TRBJ2-7 | - | TRBV6-1 | - | CASSEEITYEQYF | TGTGCCAGCAGTGAAGAAATCACCTACGAGCAGTACTTC
TRBJ2-7 | - | TRBV5-1 | - | CASSLDTGGRQYF | TGCGCCAGCAGCTTGGATACTGGAGGCCGGCAGTACTTC
TRBJ1-1 | - | TRBV5-1 | - | CASSFQGNTEAFF | TGCGCCAGCAGCTTCCAGGGGAACACTGAAGCTTTCTTT
TRBJ2-4 | once | TRBV7-9 | - | CASSLTSLNIQYF | TGTGCCAGCAGCTTAACTAGCTTAAACATTCAGTACTTC
TRBJ1-1 | - | TRBV15 | - | CATSRDRLDDAFF | TGTGCCACCAGCAGAGATCGACTAGATGACGCTTTCTTT
TRBJ2-1 | - | TRBV9 | - | CASSSEAGTLYNEQFF | TGTGCCAGCAGCTCCGAAGCCGGGACACTCTACAATGAGCAGTTCTTC
TRBJ2-7 | - | TRBV30 | - | CAWSDRVEQYF | TGTGCCTGGAGTGACAGGGTCGAGCAGTACTTC
TRBJ2-1 | - | TRBV30 | TRBD2 | CAWRGPRGGYNEQFF | TGTGCCTGGAGGGGGCCTCGCGGGGGGTACAATGAGCAGTTCTTC
TRBJ1-2 | - | TRBV7-9 | - | CASSSPTRRSIYGYTF | TGTGCCAGCAGTTCCCCTACGAGGCGCAGCATCTATGGCTACACCTTC
TRBJ2-2 | - | TRBV18 | TRBD2 | CASSSGLVDTGELFF | TGTGCCAGCTCATCCGGACTAGTCGACACCGGGGAGCTGTTTTTT
TRBJ1-2 | - | TRBV29-1 | TRBD1 | CSVVGRGYGYTF | TGCAGCGTTGTCGGCAGGGGGTATGGCTACACCTTC
TRBJ2-1 | - | TRBV20-1 | - | CSARKEHEQFF | TGCAGTGCTAGAAAAGAGCATGAGCAGTTCTTC
TRBJ2-1 | - | TRBV5-1 | TRBD2 | CASSLWGEGRNEQFF | TGCGCCAGCAGCCTCTGGGGGGAGGGGAGGAATGAGCAGTTCTTC
TRBJ2-3 | - | TRBV27 | TRBD2 | CASSHPALAGVTDTQYF | TGTGCCAGCAGCCATCCAGCCTTAGCGGGGGTCACAGATACGCAGTATTTT
TRBJ1-1 | - | TRBV28 | - | CASSSPQGNLNTEAFF | TGTGCCAGCAGTTCCCCACAGGGAAACCTGAACACTGAAGCTTTCTTT
TRBJ2-7 | - | TRBV7-7 | TRBD1 | CANGPGGFFYEQYF | TGTGCTAACGGACCAGGGGGTTTTTTCTACGAGCAGTACTTC
TRBJ2-7 | - | TRBV7-2 | - | CASSSTLGGYEQYF | TGTGCCAGCAGCTCTACCCTAGGGGGCTACGAGCAGTACTTC
TRBJ1-5 | - | TRBV19 | - | CASVLSSNQPQHF | TGTGCCAGTGTTCTCAGTAGCAATCAGCCCCAGCATTTT
TRBJ1-2 | - | TRBV7-9 | - | CASSTTQGPNYGYTF | TGTGCCAGCAGCACCACACAGGGACCTAACTATGGCTACACCTTC
TRBJ1-2 | - | TRBV7-2 | - | CASSFPGANYGYTF | TGTGCCAGCAGCTTTCCAGGGGCTAACTATGGCTACACCTTC